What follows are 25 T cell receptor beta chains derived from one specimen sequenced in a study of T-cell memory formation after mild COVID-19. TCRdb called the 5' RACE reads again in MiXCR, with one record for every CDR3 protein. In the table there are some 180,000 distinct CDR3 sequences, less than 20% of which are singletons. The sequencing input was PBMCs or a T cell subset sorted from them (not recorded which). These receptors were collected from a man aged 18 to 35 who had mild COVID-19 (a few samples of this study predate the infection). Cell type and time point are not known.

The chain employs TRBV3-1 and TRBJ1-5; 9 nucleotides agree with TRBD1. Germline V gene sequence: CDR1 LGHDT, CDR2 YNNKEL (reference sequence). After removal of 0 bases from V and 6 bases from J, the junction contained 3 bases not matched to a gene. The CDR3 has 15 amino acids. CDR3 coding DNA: TGTGCCAGCAGCCAAGATGTGACAGGGGGTCAGCCCCAGCATTTT. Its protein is CASSQDVTGGQPQHF. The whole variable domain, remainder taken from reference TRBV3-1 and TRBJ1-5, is DTAVSQTPKYLVTQMGNDKSIKCEQNLGHDTMYWYKQDSKKFLKIMFSYNNKELIINETVPNRFSPKSPDKAHLNLHINSLELGDSAVYFCASSQDVTGGQPQHFGDGTRLSIL.

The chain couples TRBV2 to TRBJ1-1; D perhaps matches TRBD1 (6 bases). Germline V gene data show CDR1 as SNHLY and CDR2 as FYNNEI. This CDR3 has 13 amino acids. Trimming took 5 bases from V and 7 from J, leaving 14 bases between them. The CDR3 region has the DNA TGTGCCAGCAGTCAGGACAGAGAGTTTGAAGCTTTCTTT. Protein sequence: CASSQDREFEAFF.

The CDR3 is CASSLVGSGEAAQFF. The CDR3 nucleotides are TGTGCCAGCAGCTTAGTAGGTAGCGGGGAGGCGGCGCAGTTCTTC. V gene TRBV7-2 combines with J gene TRBJ2-1; 8 bases agree with TRBD2. CDR3 length: 15 residues. The ends lost 1 base at V and 12 bases at J; junction bases unmatched: 11. Germline V lookup: CDR1 SGHTA, CDR2 FQGNSA.

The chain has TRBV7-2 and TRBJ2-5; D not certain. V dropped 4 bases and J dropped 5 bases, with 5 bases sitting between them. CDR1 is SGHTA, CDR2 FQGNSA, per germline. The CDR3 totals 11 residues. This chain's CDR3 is CASSSFETQYF. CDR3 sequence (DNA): TGTGCCAGCAGCTCCTTCGAGACCCAGTACTTC.

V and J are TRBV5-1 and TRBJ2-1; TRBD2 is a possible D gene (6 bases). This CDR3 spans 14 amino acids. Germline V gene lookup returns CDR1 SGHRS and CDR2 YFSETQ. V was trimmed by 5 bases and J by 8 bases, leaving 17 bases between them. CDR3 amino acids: CASSWQGPGDEQFF. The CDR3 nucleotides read TGCGCCAGCAGTTGGCAGGGACCGGGAGATGAGCAGTTCTTC.

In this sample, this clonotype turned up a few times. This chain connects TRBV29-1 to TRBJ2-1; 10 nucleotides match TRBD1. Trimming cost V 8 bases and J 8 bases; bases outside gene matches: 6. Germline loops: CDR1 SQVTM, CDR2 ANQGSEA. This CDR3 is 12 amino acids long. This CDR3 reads CSTGTGVHEQFF. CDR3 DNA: TGCAGCACCGGGACAGGGGTGCATGAGCAGTTCTTC.

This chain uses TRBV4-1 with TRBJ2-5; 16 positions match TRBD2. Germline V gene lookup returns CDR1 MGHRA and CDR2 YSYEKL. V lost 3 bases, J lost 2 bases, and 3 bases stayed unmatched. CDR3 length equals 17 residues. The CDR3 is CASSQAGLAGGQETQYF. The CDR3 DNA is TGCGCCAGCAGCCAGGCGGGACTAGCGGGGGGGCAAGAGACCCAGTACTTC.

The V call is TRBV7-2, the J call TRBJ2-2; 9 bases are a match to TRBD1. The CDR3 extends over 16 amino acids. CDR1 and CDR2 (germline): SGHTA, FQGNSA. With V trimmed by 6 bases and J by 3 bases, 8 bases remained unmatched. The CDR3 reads CASRPQGAVDTGELFF. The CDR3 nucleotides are TGTGCCAGCAGACCACAGGGGGCAGTGGACACCGGGGAGCTGTTTTTT.

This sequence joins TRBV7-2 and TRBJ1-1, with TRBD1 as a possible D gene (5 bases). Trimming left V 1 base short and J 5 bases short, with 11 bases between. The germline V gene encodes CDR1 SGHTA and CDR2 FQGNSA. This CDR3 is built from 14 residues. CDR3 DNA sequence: TGTGCCAGCAGCTTAGATCCAGGGTATACTGAAGCTTTCTTT. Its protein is CASSLDPGYTEAFF.

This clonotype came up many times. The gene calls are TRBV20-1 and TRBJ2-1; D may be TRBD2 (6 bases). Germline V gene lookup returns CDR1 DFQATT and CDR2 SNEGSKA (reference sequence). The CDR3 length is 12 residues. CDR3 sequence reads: CSRGKEYNEQFF. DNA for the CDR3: TGCAGCCGGGGGAAAGAGTACAATGAGCAGTTCTTC.

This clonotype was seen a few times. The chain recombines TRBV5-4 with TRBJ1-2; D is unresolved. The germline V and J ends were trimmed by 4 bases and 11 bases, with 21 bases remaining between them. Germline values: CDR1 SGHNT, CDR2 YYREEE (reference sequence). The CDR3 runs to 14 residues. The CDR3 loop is CASSPIPKGSSYTF. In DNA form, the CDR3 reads TGTGCCAGCAGCCCAATCCCGAAAGGGTCGTCGTACACCTTC.

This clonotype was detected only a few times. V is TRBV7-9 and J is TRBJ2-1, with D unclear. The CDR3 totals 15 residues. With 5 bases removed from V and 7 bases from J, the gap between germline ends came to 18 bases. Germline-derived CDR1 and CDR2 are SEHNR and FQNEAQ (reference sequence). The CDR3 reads CASSETPYQVNEQFF. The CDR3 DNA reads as TGTGCCAGCAGCGAAACCCCATACCAGGTTAATGAGCAGTTCTTC.

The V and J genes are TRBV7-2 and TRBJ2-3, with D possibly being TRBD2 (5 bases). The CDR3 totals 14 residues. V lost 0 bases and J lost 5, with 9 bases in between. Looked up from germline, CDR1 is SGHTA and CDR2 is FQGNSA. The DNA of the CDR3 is TGTGCCAGCAGCTTAGCGATCGCGGGAGATACGCAGTATTTT. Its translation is CASSLAIAGDTQYF.

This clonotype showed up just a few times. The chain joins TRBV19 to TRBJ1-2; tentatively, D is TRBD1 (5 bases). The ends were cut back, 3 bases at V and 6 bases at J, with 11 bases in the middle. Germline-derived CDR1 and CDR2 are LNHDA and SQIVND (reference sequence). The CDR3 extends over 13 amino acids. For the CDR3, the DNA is TGTGCCAGTAGTATTTGGCAACAGGATGGCTACACCTTC. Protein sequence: CASSIWQQDGYTF.

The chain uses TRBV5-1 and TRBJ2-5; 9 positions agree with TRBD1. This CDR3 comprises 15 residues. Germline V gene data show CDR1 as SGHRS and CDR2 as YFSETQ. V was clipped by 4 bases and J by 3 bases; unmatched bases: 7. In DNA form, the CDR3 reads TGCGCCAGCAGCGTGGGACAGGGCAGTAAAGAGACCCAGTACTTC. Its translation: CASSVGQGSKETQYF.

The CDR3 DNA sequence: TGTGCCAGCAGCGCGACTTGGGATGGCTACACCTTC. Amino acid sequence: CASSATWDGYTF. J is TRBJ1-2 and V is TRBV5-5; unclear D gene. This CDR3 spans 12 amino acids. Germline V gene data show CDR1 as SGHKS and CDR2 as YYEKEE (reference sequence). The germline V and J ends were trimmed by 4 bases and 6 bases, with 10 bases remaining between them.

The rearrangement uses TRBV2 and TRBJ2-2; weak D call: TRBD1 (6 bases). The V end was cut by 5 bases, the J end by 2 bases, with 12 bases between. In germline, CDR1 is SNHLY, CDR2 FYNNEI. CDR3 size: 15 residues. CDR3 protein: CASSPGHANTGELFF. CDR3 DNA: TGTGCCAGCAGTCCGGGACACGCTAACACCGGGGAGCTGTTTTTT.

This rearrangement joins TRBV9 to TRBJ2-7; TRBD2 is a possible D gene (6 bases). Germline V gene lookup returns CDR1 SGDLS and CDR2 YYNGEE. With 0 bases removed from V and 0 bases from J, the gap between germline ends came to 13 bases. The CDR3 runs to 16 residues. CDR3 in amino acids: CASSVDGSGSSYEQYF. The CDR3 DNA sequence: TGTGCCAGCAGCGTAGACGGGAGCGGTAGCTCCTACGAGCAGTACTTC.

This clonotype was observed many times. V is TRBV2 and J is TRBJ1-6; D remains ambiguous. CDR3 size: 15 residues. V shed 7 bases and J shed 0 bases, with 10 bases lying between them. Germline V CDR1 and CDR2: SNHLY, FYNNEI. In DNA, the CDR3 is TGTGCCAGCAATCCACCTCCCTCCTATAATTCACCCCTCCACTTT. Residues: CASNPPPSYNSPLHF.

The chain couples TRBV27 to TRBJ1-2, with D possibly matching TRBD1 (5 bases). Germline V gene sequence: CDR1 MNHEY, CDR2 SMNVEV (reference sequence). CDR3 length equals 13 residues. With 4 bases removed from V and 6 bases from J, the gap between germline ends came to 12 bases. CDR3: CASSYGDGNGYTF. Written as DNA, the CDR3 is TGTGCCAGCAGTTACGGGGACGGTAATGGCTACACCTTC.

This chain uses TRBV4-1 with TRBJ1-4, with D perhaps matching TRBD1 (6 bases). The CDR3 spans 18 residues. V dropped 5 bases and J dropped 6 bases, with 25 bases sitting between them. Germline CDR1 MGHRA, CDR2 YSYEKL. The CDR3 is CASSTIVSRGQEDEKLFF. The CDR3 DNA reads TGCGCCAGCAGCACGATCGTTAGTCGGGGGCAAGAGGATGAAAAACTGTTTTTT.

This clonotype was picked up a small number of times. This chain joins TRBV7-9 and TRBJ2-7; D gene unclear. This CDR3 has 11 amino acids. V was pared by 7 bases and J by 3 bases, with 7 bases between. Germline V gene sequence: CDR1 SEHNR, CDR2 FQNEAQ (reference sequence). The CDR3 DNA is TGTGCCAGCACCGACGTCTACGAGCAGTACTTC. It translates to CASTDVYEQYF.

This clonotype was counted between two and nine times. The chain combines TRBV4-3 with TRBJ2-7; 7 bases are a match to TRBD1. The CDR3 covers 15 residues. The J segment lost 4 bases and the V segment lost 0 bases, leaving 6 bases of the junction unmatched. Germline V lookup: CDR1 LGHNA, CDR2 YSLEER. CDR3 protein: CASSQDRQGVYEQYF. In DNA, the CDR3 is TGCGCCAGCAGCCAAGATAGACAGGGAGTTTACGAGCAGTACTTC.

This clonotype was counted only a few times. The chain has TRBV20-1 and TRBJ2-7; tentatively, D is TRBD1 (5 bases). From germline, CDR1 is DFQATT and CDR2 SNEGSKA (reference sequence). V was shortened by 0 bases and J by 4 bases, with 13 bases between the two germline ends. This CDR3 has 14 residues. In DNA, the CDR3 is TGCAGTGCTAGAGACGACAGTAACACTTACGAGCAGTACGTC. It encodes CSARDDSNTYEQYV.

CDR3 in DNA: TGTGCCAGCAGCAAAGATGGCGTC. This sequence encodes CASSKDGV. The chain links TRBV21-1 to TRBJ2-7. TRBV21-1 is a documented pseudogene. CDR3 length equals 8 residues.